This TCR beta chain comes out of a study of response to subunit inactivated influenza vaccine. Study-level points and caveats: New T cells are recruited in small numbers by each seasonal influenza vaccination, according to the authors' suggestion.

The CDR3 has 12 residues. V dropped 6 bases and J dropped 3 bases, with 9 bases sitting between them. CDR1 MDHEN and CDR2 SYDVKM come from the germline V gene. On this clonotype itself: Antigen: not known.

TCRdb ran MiXCR on the RT-PCR reads and lists one entry per CDR3 protein. The table includes around 570,000 distinct CDR3 sequences, over 9% detected once. The same sample was also studied in work on T cells expressing NK-cell markers. As that study records: UMIs accompanied the 5'RACE template switching by which TCR beta cDNA was made. Source material for TCR beta repertoires consisted of sorted CD3+CD56+NKG2C+, CD3+CD56+NKG2C- and CD3+CD56-NKG2C+ T cells. NKG2C+ dominant clonotype frequencies in about six donors were roughly 1.0-7.5% of CD8+ T cells. Where a few donors were concerned, these clonotypes also led the CD3+CD56-NKG2C+ fraction.

This TCR was sampled from a man aged 50-59 years who received an inactivated influenza vaccine. The chain links TRBV28 to TRBJ2-7; no firm D call. Sample: PBMCs from blood, taken on the day of vaccination. The chain's CDR3 is CASSTTLYEQYF. For the CDR3, the DNA is TGTGCCAGCAGCACTACACTCTACGAGCAGTACTTC.